This TCR beta chain stems from a study of shared clonotypes between healthy human individuals (dated by TCRdb to about 2020). Background on the whole study: A few men and two women, aged 18 to 49 years, made up the cohort. Leukapheresis yielded between about 0.9 and 8.9 billion PBMCs per donor. Different laboratories and diverse techniques were used to prepare libraries and sequence TCR repertoires, to increase sequencing depth and limit assay-specific biases. For each donor, CD4 naive and CD4 memory were each given three plates, CD8 naive was given two plates, and CD8 memory was given one plate. To estimate repertoire size and how much clonotypes are shared between individuals, the study performed deep sequencing of blood TCR repertoires from a few healthy adults.

Trimming takes 5 bases from V and 2 bases from J, and the germline ends sit 10 bases apart. Looking up the germline V gene yields CDR1 SGHVS and CDR2 FQNEAQ. The CDR3 spans 13 residues, from the cysteine through the phenylalanine. Only CDR3 DNA remains: 39 bases, in frame from the first base. A note on this clone: What this receptor recognizes is not known. Base qualities were left out, and no much larger clone turns up one base away.

Using the deep immunoSEQ assay, TCR CDR3 regions were amplified from genomic DNA by multiplex PCR. Extracted genomic DNA from each cell subset was spread evenly across all wells of several immunoSEQ 96-well plates, with each plate serving as a replicate. For sorted subsets, each replicate PCR was loaded with approximately 200 ng genomic DNA, equivalent to 32,000 or so T cell genomes. Purified libraries were quantified with a Qubit 3.0 fluorometer, sized on a Bioanalyzer 2100, and re-quantified with the KAPA Library Quantification kit. A separate single-read 150-cycle Illumina NextSeq 550 flow cell was used to sequence each immunoSEQ 96-well plate. Processing in the source paper ran as follows. Because the immunoSEQ output included only junctional sequences and no quality scores, the filtering could not be the same as the filtering used for full-length reads. To assign V/J genes and CDR3, sequences were annotated using PyIR, a Python wrapper for IgBLAST v1.9, with IMGT germline references. Reads were removed for weak V/J assignments (E-value above 1e-6), missing CDR3, stop codons, out-of-frame junctions, or ambiguous translated residues. V3J clonotypes were defined by identical inferred V gene, J gene, and CDR3 amino acid sequence. Percentage overlap between repertoires was calculated by dividing the number of shared unique clonotypes by the size of the smaller repertoire. RTK rarefaction, the Chao1 estimator, and Recon v2.1 estimates of unobserved clonotypes were used to assess repertoire richness. Generation probabilities were computed with OLGA for all TCRbeta clonotypes obtained by the gDNA method from several donors. TCRdb holds this immuneACCESS table with in-frame rearrangements only. Some clones are missing; in checked studies, unresolved V genes explain under half, and the rest has no known cause. Clone size and the V and J calls come from that table; the DNA yielded D and trimming. In this sample the table shows about 1 million clones, about 76% of which occur a single time. The leading ten clones occupy approximately 1.5% of the sample.

Donors were healthy HIV-negative adults with no recently reported acute infections or vaccinations. Only Caucasian adults living in Nashville, Tennessee, USA were represented among the donors. CD4+ T cells were enriched through magnetic negative selection, after which naive cells were positively selected on CD45RA and the remaining negative fraction served as the memory subset. After blood collection by leukapheresis, PBMCs were isolated using Ficoll-Histopaque density gradient centrifugation and then cryopreserved in the vapor phase of liquid nitrogen. Analytical flow cytometry was used to check the purity and quantity of every magnetically sorted T cell population. Genomic DNA was isolated from every sorted fraction and measured by UV absorbance on a Nanodrop 2000c. On the study overall, not on this receptor specifically: Because the study included a small number of donors, the genetic and exposure-history diversity represented was limited. Across a handful of donors, roughly 5% of naive CD4, roughly 3.5% of naive CD8, about 2.3% of memory CD4, and approximately 0.42% of memory CD8 clonotypes were shared. Based on pairwise subsampling, the degree of clonotype sharing among donors was expected to be affected by sequencing depth. Sampling was restricted to blood, and TCR repertoires in tissue are likely to differ from TCR repertoires in blood. Estimated clonotype richness was generally larger for naive than for memory subsets. Clonotypes shared by all four sorted-subset donors showed higher generation probabilities than non-shared clonotypes. Incomplete sequencing was indicated by rarefaction of sorted-subset datasets, despite the large sequencing depth.

The sequence joins TRBV7-8 to TRBJ2-7, with no reliable assignment of the D segment. The sequencing sample was made of memory CD4+ T cells sorted from blood. Explained via the paper, the cell subset or site label denotes: CD45RA-negative fraction. The clonotype was recovered from a man younger than 35 in good health. The CDR3 loop reads CASSLDSTYEQYF. At the DNA level, the sequence is TGTGCCAGCAGCCTAGATAGTACCTACGAGCAGTACTTC.